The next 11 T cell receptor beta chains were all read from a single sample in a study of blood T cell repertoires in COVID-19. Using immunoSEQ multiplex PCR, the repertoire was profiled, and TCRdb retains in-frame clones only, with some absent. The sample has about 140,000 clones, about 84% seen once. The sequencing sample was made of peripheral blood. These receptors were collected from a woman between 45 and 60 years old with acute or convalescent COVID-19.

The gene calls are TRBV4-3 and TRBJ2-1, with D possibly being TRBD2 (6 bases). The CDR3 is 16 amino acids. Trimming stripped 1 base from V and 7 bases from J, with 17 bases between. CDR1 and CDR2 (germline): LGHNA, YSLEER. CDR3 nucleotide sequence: TGCGCCAGCAGCCAAGCTGGAGGGCCCGAGCTAAATGAGCAGTTCTTC. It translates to CASSQAGGPELNEQFF.

CDR3 sequence: CASSVRDRDTEAFF. CDR3 nucleotide sequence: TGTGCCAGCAGCGTCCGGGATAGGGACACTGAAGCTTTCTTT. The rearrangement uses TRBV9 and TRBJ1-1; no clear D. V lost 2 bases to trimming and J lost 3 bases, with 11 bases between them. CDR1 and CDR2 (germline): SGDLS, YYNGEE. This CDR3 spans 14 amino acids.

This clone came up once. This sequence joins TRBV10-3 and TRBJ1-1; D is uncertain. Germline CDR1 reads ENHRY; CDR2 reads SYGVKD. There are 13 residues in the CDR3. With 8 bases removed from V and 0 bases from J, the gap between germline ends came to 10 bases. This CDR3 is CAIAGEMNTEAFF. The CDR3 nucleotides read TGTGCCATCGCCGGAGAGATGAACACTGAAGCTTTCTTT.

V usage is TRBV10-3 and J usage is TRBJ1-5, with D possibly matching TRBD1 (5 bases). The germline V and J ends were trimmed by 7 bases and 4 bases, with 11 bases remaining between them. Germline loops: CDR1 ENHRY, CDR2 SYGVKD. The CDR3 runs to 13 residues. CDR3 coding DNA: TGTGCCATCAAAGGGGCGGATAATCAGCCCCAGCATTTT. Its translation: CAIKGADNQPQHF.

CDR3 residues: CASSPTGGDRVDGYTF. In DNA, the CDR3 is TGTGCCAGCAGCCCTACCGGCGGGGACAGGGTTGATGGCTACACCTTC. The chain carries TRBV7-2 and TRBJ1-2; 9 nucleotides line up with TRBD1. V shed 5 bases, J shed 6 bases, and the junction held 13 bases outside the gene matches. The germline CDR1 and CDR2 sequences are SGHTA and FQGNSA. This CDR3 spans 16 amino acids.

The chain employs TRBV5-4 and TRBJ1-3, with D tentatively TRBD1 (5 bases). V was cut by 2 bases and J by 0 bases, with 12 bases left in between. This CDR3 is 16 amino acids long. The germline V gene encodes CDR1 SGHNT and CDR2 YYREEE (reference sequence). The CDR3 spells CASSFGGTFSGNTIYF. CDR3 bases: TGTGCCAGCAGCTTTGGCGGGACCTTCTCTGGAAACACCATATATTTT.

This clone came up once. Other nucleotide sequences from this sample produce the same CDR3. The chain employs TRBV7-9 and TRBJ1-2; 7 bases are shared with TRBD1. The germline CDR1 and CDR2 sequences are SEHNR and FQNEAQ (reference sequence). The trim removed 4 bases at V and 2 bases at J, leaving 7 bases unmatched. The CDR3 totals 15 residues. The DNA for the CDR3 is TGTGCCAGCAGCTCCCCAGGACAGGAGAACTATGGCTACACCTTC. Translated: CASSSPGQENYGYTF.

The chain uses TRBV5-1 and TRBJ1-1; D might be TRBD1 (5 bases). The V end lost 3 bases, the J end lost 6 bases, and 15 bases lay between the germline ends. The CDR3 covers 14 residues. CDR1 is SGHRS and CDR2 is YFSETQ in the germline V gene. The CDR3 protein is CASSWGGDNSEAFF. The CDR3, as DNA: TGCGCCAGCAGCTGGGGGGGAGACAACTCTGAAGCTTTCTTT.

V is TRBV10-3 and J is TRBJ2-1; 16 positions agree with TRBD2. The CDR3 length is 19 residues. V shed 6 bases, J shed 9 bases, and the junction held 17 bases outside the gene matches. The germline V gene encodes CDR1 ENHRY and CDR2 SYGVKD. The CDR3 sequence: CAIRPSGTSGGAGLGEQFF. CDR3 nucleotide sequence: TGTGCCATCAGACCCTCCGGGACTAGCGGGGGGGCCGGATTGGGTGAGCAGTTCTTC.

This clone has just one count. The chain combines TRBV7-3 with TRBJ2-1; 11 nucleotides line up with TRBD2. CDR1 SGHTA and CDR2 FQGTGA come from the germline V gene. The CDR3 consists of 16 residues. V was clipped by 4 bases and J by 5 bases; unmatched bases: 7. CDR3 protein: CASSSSTSGENNEQFF. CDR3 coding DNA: TGTGCCAGCAGCTCATCGACTAGCGGGGAAAACAATGAGCAGTTCTTC. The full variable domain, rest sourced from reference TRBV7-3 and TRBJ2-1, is GAGVSQTPSNKVTEKGKYVELRCDPISGHTALYWYRQSLGQGPEFLIYFQGTGAADDSGLPNDRFFAVRPEGSVSTLKIQRTERGDSAVYLCASSSSTSGENNEQFFGPGTRLTVL.

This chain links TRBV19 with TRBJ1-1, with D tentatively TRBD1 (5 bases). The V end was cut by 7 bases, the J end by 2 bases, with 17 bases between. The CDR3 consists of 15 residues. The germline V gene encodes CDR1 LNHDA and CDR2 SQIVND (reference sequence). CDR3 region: CASTRQLFLNTEAFF. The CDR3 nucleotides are TGTGCCAGTACCAGACAGCTATTTTTAAACACTGAAGCTTTCTTT.